This T cell receptor beta chain was captured in a study of T-cell reconstitution after alpha-beta-depleted transplantation in children. Overall study findings and caveats: Newly produced T cells mostly accounted for T-cell counts and diversity one year post-transplant. High day-60 TCRbeta diversity in some patients came from surviving recipient T cells and thymic progenitors. The study reportedly traced alpha-beta T cells about two months after transplant to several hundred expanded graft clones.

To note about this clonotype: What it recognizes is unknown.

Preparation of the TCRbeta library used unique molecular identifiers. From the PCR reads, TCRdb called clonotypes with MiXCR, one entry per CDR3 protein. The sample lists some 200,000 distinct CDR3 sequences, about 8.2% occurring once. CDR3 size: 16 residues. Per germline, CDR1 LGHNT and CDR2 FRNRAP. Trimming cost V 4 bases and J 1 base, with 14 bases left between them. Sequencing used PBMCs, mostly from graft donor cells, obtained 360 days after TCRalphabeta/CD19-depleted stem cell transplant. This clonotype originated in a male patient under 10 years old who had a stem cell transplant for acute myeloid leukemia, so the T cells may come from the graft donor. This sequence joins TRBV12-5 and TRBJ1-5; TRBD1 is a possible D gene (6 bases). CDR3 coding DNA: TGTGCTAGTGGTTCCCCGACAGGTCTAAGCAATCAGCCCCAGCATTTT. It yields the protein CASGSPTGLSNQPQHF.